This T cell receptor (beta chain) stems from a study of regulatory T cells in long-lasting Graves disease. General study points: Segments TRBV28, TRBJ1-2 and TRBJ2-5 showed preferential usage in persistent disease. Graves' patients with persistent disease showed TCR diversity lower than patients newly diagnosed.

As for this clonotype: Its antigen is unknown.

Time point indicated: newly diagnosed GD, antithyroid drugs for less than 3 months. RNA from PBMCs was the source of the TCR library. CDR3-region Arm-PCR and iRepertoire HTBI primers produced the TCR beta libraries. TCRdb passed the multiplex PCR reads through MiXCR, listing each CDR3 protein once. The top ten hold roughly 8.2% of the sample, which has over 450,000 distinct CDR3 sequences, 9.5% to 15% seen once. There are 13 residues in the CDR3. CDR1 and CDR2 from the germline V gene are SGHRS and YFSETQ. The germline V and J ends were trimmed by 7 bases and 0 bases, with 9 bases remaining between them. The same data also went into a second study, on T cells in Graves' hyperthyroidism and ophthalmopathy. According to that study: Expanded thyroid clonotypes (above 0.001) were mostly also found in blood. A model of 13 V-J features distinguished ophthalmopathy from stable hyperthyroidism.

The starting material was peripheral blood mononuclear cells (PBMCs), obtained at new diagnosis, from a patient treated with antithyroid drugs. The chain joins TRBV5-1 to TRBJ2-3; D not resolved. The TCR was taken from a woman aged 30 to 39 with Graves disease. The CDR3 region has the DNA TGCGCCAGCGAATCAGTTAGCACAGATACGCAGTATTTT. As protein: CASESVSTDTQYF.